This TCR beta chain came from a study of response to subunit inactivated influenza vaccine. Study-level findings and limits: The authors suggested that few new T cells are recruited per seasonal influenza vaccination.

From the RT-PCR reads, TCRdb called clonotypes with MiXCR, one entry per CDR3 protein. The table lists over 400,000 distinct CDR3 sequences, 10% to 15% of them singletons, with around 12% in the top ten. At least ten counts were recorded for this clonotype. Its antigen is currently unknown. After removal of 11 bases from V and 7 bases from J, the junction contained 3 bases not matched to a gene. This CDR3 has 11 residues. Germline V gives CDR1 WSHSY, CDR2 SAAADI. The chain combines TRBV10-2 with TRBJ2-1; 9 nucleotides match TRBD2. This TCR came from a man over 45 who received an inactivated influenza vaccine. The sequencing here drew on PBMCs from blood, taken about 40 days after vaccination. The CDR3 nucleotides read TGCGCCGCCGCGGGAGGGAATGAGCAGTTCTTC. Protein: CAAAGGNEQFF.